Listed below are T cell receptor beta chains from one sample, sequenced in a study of early T cells in non-severe SARS-CoV-2 infection. Via MiXCR, TCRdb re-called the 5' RACE reads, giving one row per CDR3 protein. Here the sample spans more than 60,000 distinct CDR3 sequences, 8.5% to 10% being singletons. Sequencing was done on a sample of whole blood. These receptors were obtained from an adult who was a healthcare worker with PCR-confirmed SARS-CoV-2 infection or an uninfected control (not recorded which). Each CDR3 is given with its conserved first and last residue. Fields, in order: J gene, clone size, V gene, CDR3 protein. Clone size is not always given. Where it is, it says once, few, many or a class for expanded clones.

j_call: TRBJ1-2; clone_size: .; v_call: TRBV3-1; cdr3_aa: CASSQSSGPNYGYTF
j_call: TRBJ2-1; clone_size: many; v_call: TRBV11-2; cdr3_aa: CASSLGLRNEQFF
j_call: TRBJ2-1; clone_size: many; v_call: TRBV7-8; cdr3_aa: CASSRQGVNEQFF
j_call: TRBJ2-1; clone_size: many; v_call: TRBV10-3; cdr3_aa: CAIRYRTSGREQFF
j_call: TRBJ2-5; clone_size: many; v_call: TRBV20-1; cdr3_aa: CSALTGRGGETQYF
j_call: TRBJ2-1; clone_size: many; v_call: TRBV5-1; cdr3_aa: CASSSGVVSGRGNEQFF
j_call: TRBJ1-1; clone_size: many; v_call: TRBV29-1; cdr3_aa: CSVEEAANTEAFF
j_call: TRBJ2-7; clone_size: many; v_call: TRBV7-2; cdr3_aa: CASSPRTGGYEQYF
j_call: TRBJ1-2; clone_size: .; v_call: TRBV29-1; cdr3_aa: CSAGRDYGYTF
j_call: TRBJ2-7; clone_size: .; v_call: TRBV6-5; cdr3_aa: CASNPRGSSTTEQYF
j_call: TRBJ1-1; clone_size: .; v_call: TRBV20-1; cdr3_aa: CSARGPLGTGASRDTEAFF
j_call: TRBJ2-3; clone_size: .; v_call: TRBV7-2; cdr3_aa: CASSFQRGGPSTDTQYF
j_call: TRBJ2-3; clone_size: .; v_call: TRBV20-1; cdr3_aa: CSAGLGMVSDTQYF
j_call: TRBJ1-2; clone_size: many; v_call: TRBV29-1; cdr3_aa: CSVRTGGNYGYTF
j_call: TRBJ2-1; clone_size: .; v_call: TRBV3-1; cdr3_aa: CASSFFTNEQFF
j_call: TRBJ2-2; clone_size: .; v_call: TRBV12-3/TRBV12-4; cdr3_aa: CASSPGLANTGELFF
j_call: TRBJ2-1; clone_size: many; v_call: TRBV7-9; cdr3_aa: CASSLYGWGEGGNEQFF
j_call: TRBJ2-7; clone_size: many; v_call: TRBV6-2/TRBV6-3; cdr3_aa: CASRPSGSRHEQYF
j_call: TRBJ1-1; clone_size: many; v_call: TRBV6-2/TRBV6-3; cdr3_aa: CASSGSRGAFF
j_call: TRBJ1-2; clone_size: .; v_call: TRBV20-1; cdr3_aa: CSARETGNPFYGYTF
j_call: TRBJ2-3; clone_size: .; v_call: TRBV29-1; cdr3_aa: CSVGRGTVSTDTQYF
j_call: TRBJ2-5; clone_size: many; v_call: TRBV20-1; cdr3_aa: CSARVQVSETQYF
j_call: TRBJ2-7; clone_size: many; v_call: TRBV7-2; cdr3_aa: CASSGSGTGLGEQYF
j_call: TRBJ2-5; clone_size: .; v_call: TRBV5-5; cdr3_aa: CASSLEQAGGPLETQYF
j_call: TRBJ2-3; clone_size: many; v_call: TRBV4-3; cdr3_aa: CASSQEGTSGSLGDTQYF
j_call: TRBJ2-1; clone_size: many; v_call: TRBV2; cdr3_aa: CASSDGAGEYNEQFF
j_call: TRBJ1-1; clone_size: many; v_call: TRBV11-2; cdr3_aa: CASSASRDSEAFF
j_call: TRBJ1-1; clone_size: .; v_call: TRBV29-1; cdr3_aa: CSVRSIDTEAFF
j_call: TRBJ2-1; clone_size: many; v_call: TRBV7-9; cdr3_aa: CASKISGRDEQFF
j_call: TRBJ2-2; clone_size: many; v_call: TRBV7-9; cdr3_aa: CASSLRTATGELFF
j_call: TRBJ2-3; clone_size: many; v_call: TRBV29-1; cdr3_aa: CSVEDGDIDTQYF
j_call: TRBJ2-7; clone_size: .; v_call: TRBV19; cdr3_aa: CASSIAPDRVEQYF
j_call: TRBJ1-1; clone_size: .; v_call: TRBV5-1; cdr3_aa: CASSGLDVNTEAFF
j_call: TRBJ1-4; clone_size: .; v_call: TRBV6-1; cdr3_aa: CASRIPRSGVRKLFF
j_call: TRBJ2-3; clone_size: many; v_call: TRBV20-1; cdr3_aa: CSAGAAGEGDTQYF
j_call: TRBJ2-1; clone_size: many; v_call: TRBV7-6; cdr3_aa: CASSLRGTEVQFF
j_call: TRBJ2-7; clone_size: .; v_call: TRBV3-1; cdr3_aa: CASSQDRGRIQYEQYF
j_call: TRBJ1-2; clone_size: many; v_call: TRBV30; cdr3_aa: CAWRESAGGYTF
j_call: TRBJ2-7; clone_size: .; v_call: TRBV7-2; cdr3_aa: CASSLGRATYEQYF
j_call: TRBJ2-7; clone_size: many; v_call: TRBV15; cdr3_aa: CATSRDLQLPRRF
j_call: TRBJ2-2; clone_size: .; v_call: TRBV7-8; cdr3_aa: CASSKLPGPQENLFF
j_call: TRBJ2-1; clone_size: many; v_call: TRBV20-1; cdr3_aa: CSARGESGESREQFF
j_call: TRBJ2-5; clone_size: few; v_call: TRBV18; cdr3_aa: CASSPNSDKTQYF
j_call: TRBJ2-3; clone_size: many; v_call: TRBV11-2; cdr3_aa: CASSFYTSGRTDTQYF
j_call: TRBJ2-7; clone_size: many; v_call: TRBV10-3; cdr3_aa: CAISNTGQGIYEQYF
j_call: TRBJ2-7; clone_size: .; v_call: TRBV20-1; cdr3_aa: CSAGSRSYEQYF
j_call: TRBJ2-1; clone_size: .; v_call: TRBV19; cdr3_aa: CASRSGTSVHEQFF